This TCR beta chain was recorded in a study of cytomegalovirus exposure and HLA in healthy donors. At the level of the study: Within the Caucasian-associated ancestry cluster were 81% of the approximately 370 genotyped donors.

General study findings and limits: Most of the TCR beta V segments (in an earlier analysis) were productive either about 87% or about 30% of the time.

The donors, nominally healthy at sampling, likely had unrecorded immune exposures. Primers: 60 Vbeta forward and 13 Jbeta reverse. Data came from immunoSEQ multiplex PCR; TCRdb stores just in-frame clones and leaves some out. The sample comprises 200,000 to 250,000 clones, 60% to 80% of which are singletons, and 1.5% to 2% rests with the top ten. The germline V and J ends were trimmed by 2 bases and 5 bases, with 12 bases remaining between them. Germline-derived CDR1 and CDR2 are GTSNPN and SVGIG (reference sequence). The CDR3 extends over 14 amino acids. With respect to this clone: Its antigen remains unidentified.

The sequenced material came from PBMCs. This TCR was recovered from a man between 18 and 35 years old in good health and CMV-seronegative. The chain is built from TRBV30 and TRBJ1-4, with D tentatively TRBD1 (6 bases). CDR3 in amino acids: CAWSPGQLNEKLFF. The DNA of the CDR3 is TGTGCCTGGAGTCCAGGACAGCTAAATGAAAAACTGTTTTTT.